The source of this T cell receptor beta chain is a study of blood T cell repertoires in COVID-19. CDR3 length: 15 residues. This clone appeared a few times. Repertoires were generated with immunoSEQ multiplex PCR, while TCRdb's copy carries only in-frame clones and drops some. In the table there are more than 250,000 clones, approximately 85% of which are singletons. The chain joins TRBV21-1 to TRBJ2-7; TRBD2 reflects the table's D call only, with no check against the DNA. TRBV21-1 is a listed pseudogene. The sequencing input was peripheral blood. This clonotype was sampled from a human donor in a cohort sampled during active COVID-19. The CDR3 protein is CASTLGLRNPYEQYF. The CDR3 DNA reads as TGTGCCAGCACCTTAGGACTGAGGAACCCTTACGAGCAGTACTTC.